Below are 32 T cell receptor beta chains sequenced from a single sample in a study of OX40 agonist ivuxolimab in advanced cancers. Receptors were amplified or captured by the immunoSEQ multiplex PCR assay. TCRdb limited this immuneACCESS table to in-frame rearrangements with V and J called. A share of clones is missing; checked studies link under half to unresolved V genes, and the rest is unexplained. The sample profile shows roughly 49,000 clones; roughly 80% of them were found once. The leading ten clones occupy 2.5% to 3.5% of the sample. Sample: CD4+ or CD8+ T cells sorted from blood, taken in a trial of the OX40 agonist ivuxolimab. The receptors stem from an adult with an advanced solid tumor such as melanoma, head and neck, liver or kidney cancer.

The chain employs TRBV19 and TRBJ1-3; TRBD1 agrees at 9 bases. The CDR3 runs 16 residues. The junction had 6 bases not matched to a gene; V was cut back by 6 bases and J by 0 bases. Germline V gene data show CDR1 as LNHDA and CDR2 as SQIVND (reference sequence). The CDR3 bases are TGTGCCAGTAGATTCCGGGACAGGGCCTCTGGAAACACCATATATTTT. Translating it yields CASRFRDRASGNTIYF.

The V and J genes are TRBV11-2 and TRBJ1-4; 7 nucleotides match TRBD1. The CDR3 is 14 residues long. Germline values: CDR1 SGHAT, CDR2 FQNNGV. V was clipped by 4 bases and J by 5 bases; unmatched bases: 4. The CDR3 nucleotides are TGTGCCAGCAGCTCAGACAGGGTAAATGAAAAACTGTTTTTT. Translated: CASSSDRVNEKLFF.

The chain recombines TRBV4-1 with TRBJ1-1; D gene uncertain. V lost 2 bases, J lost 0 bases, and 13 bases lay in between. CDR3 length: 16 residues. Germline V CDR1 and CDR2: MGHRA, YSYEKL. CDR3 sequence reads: CASSQLTRRMNTEAFF. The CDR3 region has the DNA TGCGCCAGCAGCCAACTGACTAGAAGAATGAACACTGAAGCTTTCTTT.

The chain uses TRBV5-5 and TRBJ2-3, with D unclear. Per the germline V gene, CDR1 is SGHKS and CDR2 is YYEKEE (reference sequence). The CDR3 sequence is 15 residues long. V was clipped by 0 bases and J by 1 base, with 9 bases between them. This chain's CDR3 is CASSLVSSRTDTQYF. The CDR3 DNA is TGTGCCAGCAGCTTGGTGTCCAGCCGCACAGATACGCAGTATTTT.

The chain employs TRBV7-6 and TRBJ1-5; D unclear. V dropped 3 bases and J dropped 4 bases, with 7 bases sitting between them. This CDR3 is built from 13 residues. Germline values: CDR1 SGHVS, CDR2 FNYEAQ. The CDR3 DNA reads TGTGCCAGCAGCTTGGGTGAGAATCAGCCCCAGCATTTT. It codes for CASSLGENQPQHF.

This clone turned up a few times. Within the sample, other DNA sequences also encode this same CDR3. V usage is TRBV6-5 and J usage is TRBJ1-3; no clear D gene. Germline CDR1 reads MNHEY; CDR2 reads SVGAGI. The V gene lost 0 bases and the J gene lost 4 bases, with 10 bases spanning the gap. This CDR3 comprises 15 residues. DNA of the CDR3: TGTGCCAGCAGTTACTCGACTGGGATCGGAAACACCATATATTTT. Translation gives CASSYSTGIGNTIYF.

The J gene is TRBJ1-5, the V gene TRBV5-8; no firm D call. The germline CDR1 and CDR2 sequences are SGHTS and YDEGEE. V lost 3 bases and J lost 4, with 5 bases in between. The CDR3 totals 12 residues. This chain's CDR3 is CASSSPNQPQHF. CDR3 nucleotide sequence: TGTGCCAGCAGCTCGCCGAATCAGCCCCAGCATTTT.

The CDR3 nucleotides read TGCAGCGTTGAAGATTCGTTACGGCGTGGACTAGCGGTAGATACAGGCCGGGGTACTACGCAGTATTTT. It is translated as CSVEDSLRRGLAVDTGRGTTQYF. The V call is TRBV29-1, the J call TRBJ2-3; TRBD2 matches 10 bases. Trimming took 0 bases from V and 8 from J; bases not matched to a gene: 32. CDR1 and CDR2 (germline): SQVTM, ANQGSEA. CDR3 length equals 23 residues.

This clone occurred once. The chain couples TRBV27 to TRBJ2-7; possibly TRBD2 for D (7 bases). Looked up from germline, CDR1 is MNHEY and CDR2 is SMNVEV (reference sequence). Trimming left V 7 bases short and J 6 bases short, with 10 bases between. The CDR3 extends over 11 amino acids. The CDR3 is CASKRGGEQYF. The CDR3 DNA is TGTGCCAGCAAGAGGGGGGGCGAGCAGTACTTC.

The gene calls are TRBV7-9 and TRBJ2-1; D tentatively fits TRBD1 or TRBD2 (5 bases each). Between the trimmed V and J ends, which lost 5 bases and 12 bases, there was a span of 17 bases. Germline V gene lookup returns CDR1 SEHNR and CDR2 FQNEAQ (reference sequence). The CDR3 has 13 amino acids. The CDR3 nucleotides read TGTGCCAGCAGCCCGAAGGGGCCTGGAGGGCAGTTCTTC. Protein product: CASSPKGPGGQFF.

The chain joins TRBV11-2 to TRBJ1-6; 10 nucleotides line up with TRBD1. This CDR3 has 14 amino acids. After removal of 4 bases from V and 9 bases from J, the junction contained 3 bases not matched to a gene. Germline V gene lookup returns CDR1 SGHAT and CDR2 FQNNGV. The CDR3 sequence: CASSSRDRGSPLHF. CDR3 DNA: TGTGCCAGCAGCTCCCGGGACAGGGGTTCACCCCTCCACTTT.

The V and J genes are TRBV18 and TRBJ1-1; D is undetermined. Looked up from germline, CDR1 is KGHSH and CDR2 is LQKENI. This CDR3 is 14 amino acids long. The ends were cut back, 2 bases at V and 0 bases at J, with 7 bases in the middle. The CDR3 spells CASSPASLNTEAFF. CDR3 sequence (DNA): TGTGCCAGCTCACCAGCGAGCTTGAACACTGAAGCTTTCTTT. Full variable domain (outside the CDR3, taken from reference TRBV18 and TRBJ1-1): NAGVMQNPRHLVRRRGQEARLRCSPMKGHSHVYWYRQLPEEGLKFMVYLQKENIIDESGMPKERFSAEFPKEGPSILRIQQVVRGDSAAYFCASSPASLNTEAFFGQGTRLTVV.

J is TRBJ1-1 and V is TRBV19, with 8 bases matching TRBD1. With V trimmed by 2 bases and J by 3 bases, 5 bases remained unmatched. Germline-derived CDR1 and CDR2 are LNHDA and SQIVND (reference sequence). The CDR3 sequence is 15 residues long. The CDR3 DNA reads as TGTGCCAGTAGTATACAGGGGGCGAGGGACACTGAAGCTTTCTTT. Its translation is CASSIQGARDTEAFF.

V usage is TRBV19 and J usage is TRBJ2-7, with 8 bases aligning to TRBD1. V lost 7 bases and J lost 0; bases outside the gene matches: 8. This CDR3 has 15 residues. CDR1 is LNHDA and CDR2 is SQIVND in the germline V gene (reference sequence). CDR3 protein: CASTQNGQGSYEQYF. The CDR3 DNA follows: TGTGCCAGTACCCAGAATGGACAGGGCTCCTACGAGCAGTACTTC.

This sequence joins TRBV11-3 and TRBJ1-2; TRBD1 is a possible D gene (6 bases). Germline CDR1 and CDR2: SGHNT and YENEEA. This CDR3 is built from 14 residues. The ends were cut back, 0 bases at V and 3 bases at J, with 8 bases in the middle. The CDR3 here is CASSLEAGDYGYTF. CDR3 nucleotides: TGTGCCAGCAGCTTAGAAGCAGGGGACTATGGCTACACCTTC.

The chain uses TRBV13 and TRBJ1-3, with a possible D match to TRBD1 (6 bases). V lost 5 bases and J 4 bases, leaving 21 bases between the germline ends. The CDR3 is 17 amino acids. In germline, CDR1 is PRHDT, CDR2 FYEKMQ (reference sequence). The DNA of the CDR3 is TGTGCCAGCAGCCGCCGGGTGTGGGGGGCGGCGGGAAACACCATATATTTT. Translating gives CASSRRVWGAAGNTIYF.

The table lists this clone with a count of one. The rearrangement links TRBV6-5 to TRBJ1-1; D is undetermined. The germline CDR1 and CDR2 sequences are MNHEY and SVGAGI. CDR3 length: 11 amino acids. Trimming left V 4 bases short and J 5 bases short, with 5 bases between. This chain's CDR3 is CASSFRTEAFF. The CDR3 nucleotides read TGTGCCAGCAGTTTTCGGACTGAAGCTTTCTTT.

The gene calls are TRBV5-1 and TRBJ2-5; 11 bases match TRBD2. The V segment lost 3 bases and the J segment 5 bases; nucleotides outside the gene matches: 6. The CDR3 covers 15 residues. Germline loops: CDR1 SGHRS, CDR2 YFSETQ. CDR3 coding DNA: TGCGCCAGCAGCTCGGGACTAGCGGCATTTGAGACCCAGTACTTC. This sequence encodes CASSSGLAAFETQYF.

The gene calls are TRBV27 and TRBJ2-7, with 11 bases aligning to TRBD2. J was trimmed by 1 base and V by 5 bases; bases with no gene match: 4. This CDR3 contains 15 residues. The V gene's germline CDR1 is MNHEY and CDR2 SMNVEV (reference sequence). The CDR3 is CASSQLAGASYEQYF. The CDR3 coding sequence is TGTGCCAGCAGTCAACTAGCGGGGGCATCCTACGAGCAGTACTTC.

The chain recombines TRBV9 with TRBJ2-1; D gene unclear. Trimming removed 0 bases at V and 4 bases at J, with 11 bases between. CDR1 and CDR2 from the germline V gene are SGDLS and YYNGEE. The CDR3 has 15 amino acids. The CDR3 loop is CASSVGLNPYNEQFF. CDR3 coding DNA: TGTGCCAGCAGCGTAGGTCTAAACCCTTACAATGAGCAGTTCTTC. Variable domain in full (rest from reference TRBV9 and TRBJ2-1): DSGVTQTPKHLITATGQRVTLRCSPRSGDLSVYWYQQSLDQGLQFLIQYYNGEERAKGNILERFSAQQFPDLHSELNLSSLELGDSALYFCASSVGLNPYNEQFFGPGTRLTVL.

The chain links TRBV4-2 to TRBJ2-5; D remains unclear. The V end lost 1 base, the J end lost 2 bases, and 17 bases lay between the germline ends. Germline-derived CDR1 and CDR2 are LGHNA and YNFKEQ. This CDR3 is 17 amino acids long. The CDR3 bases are TGTGCCAGCAGCCAAGCTATCTTATGGGTGTTTCAAGAGACCCAGTACTTC. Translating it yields CASSQAILWVFQETQYF.

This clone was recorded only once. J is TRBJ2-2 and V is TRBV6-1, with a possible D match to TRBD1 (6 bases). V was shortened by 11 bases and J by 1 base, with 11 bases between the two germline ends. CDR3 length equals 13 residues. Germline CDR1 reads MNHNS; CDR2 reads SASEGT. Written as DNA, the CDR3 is TGTGCCTCGGAGACAGGGAACACCGGGGAGCTGTTTTTT. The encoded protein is CASETGNTGELFF.

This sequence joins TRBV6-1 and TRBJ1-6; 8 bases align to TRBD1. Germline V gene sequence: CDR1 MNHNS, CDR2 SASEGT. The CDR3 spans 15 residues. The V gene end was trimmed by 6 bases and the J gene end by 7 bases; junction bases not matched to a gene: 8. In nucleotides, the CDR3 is TGTGCCAGCAGATTCCCAGGGGGCGGGAATTCACCCCTCCACTTT. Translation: CASRFPGGGNSPLHF.

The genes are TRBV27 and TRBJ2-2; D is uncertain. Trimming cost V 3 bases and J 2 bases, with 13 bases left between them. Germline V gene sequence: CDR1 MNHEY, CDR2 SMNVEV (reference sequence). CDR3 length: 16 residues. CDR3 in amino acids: CASSLFETPNTGELFF. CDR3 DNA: TGTGCCAGCAGTTTGTTCGAGACACCTAACACCGGGGAGCTGTTTTTT.

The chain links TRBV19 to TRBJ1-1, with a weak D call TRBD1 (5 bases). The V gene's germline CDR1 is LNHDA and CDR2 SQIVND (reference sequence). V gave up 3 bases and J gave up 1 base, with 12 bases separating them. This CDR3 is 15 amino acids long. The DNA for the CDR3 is TGTGCCAGTAGTATGGGCAGGGCACCGAACACTGAAGCTTTCTTT. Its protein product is CASSMGRAPNTEAFF.

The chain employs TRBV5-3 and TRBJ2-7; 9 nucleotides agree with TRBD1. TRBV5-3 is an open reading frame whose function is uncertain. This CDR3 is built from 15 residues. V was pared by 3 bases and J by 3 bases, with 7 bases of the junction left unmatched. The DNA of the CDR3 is TGTGCCAGAAGCTCTACCGGGACAGGGCTCTACGAGCAGTACTTC. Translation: CARSSTGTGLYEQYF.

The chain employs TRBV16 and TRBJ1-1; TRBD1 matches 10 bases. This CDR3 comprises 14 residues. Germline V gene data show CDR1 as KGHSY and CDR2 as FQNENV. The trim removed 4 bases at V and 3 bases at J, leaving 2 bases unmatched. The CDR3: CASSPGTGDTEAFF. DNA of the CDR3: TGTGCCAGCAGCCCCGGGACAGGGGACACTGAAGCTTTCTTT.

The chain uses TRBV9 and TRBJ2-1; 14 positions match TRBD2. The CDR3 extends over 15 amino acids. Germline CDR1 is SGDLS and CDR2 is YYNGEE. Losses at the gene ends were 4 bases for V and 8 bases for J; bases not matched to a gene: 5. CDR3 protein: CASSTGLAGGDEQFF. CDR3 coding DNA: TGTGCCAGCAGCACAGGACTAGCGGGGGGTGATGAGCAGTTCTTC.

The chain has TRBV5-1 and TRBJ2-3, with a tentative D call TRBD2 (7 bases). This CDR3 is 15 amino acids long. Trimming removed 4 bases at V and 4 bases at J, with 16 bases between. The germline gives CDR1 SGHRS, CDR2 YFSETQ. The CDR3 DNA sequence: TGCGCCAGCAGCGCACAGGGAGGGGGGGCAGATACGCAGTATTTT. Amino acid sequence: CASSAQGGGADTQYF. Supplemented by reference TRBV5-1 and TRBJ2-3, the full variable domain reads KAGVTQTPRYLIKTRGQQVTLSCSPISGHRSVSWYQQTPGQGLQFLFEYFSETQRNKGNFPGRFSGRQFSNSRSEMNVSTLELGDSALYLCASSAQGGGADTQYFGPGTRLTVL.

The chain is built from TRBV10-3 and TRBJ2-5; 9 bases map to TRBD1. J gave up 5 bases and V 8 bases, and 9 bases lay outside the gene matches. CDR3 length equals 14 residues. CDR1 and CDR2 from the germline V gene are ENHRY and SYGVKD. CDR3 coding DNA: TGTGCCATCCGAGGGACAGGGAACAGCGAGACCCAGTACTTC. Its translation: CAIRGTGNSETQYF.

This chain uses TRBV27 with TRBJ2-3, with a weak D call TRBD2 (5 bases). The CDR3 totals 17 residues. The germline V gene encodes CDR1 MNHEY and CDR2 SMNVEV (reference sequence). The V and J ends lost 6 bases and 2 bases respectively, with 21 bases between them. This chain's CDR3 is CASSRRTEGLHTDTQYF. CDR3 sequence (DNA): TGTGCCAGCAGCCGACGGACTGAAGGCCTGCACACAGATACGCAGTATTTT.

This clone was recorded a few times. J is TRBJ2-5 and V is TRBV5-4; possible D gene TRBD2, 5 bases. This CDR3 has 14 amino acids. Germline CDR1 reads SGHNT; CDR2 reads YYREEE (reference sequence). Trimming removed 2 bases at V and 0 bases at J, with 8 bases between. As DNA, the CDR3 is TGTGCCAGCAGCTTACCGGGGTACCAAGAGACCCAGTACTTC. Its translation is CASSLPGYQETQYF.